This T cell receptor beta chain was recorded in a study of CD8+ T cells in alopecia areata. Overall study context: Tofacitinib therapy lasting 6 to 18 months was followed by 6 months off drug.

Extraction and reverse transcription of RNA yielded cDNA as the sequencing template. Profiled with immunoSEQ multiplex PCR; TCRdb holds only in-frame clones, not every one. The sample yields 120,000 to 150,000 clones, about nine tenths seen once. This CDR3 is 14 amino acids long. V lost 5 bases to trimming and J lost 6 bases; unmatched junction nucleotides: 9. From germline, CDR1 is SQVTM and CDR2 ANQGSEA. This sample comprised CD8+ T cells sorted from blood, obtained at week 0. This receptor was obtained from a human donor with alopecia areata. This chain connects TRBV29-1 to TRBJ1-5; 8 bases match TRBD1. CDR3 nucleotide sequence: TGCAGCGTTTCCAACTGGACAGGGTCTCAGCCCCAGCATTTT. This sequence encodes CSVSNWTGSQPQHF.